This T cell receptor (beta chain) was obtained from a study of blood T cell repertoires in COVID-19. Study summary: Researchers got acute and convalescent COVID-19 samples from the United States, Italy and Spain. Nucleic acid was either cDNA or gDNA, and it came from T cells, B-cell-depleted T cells, or PBMCs.

Profiled with immunoSEQ multiplex PCR; TCRdb holds only in-frame clones, not every one. The table has roughly 140,000 clones, more than 70% seen once. The TCR comes from a woman in her fifties or sixties with acute or convalescent COVID-19. The sequenced sample was peripheral blood.

CDR3 sequence reads: CASSIGTDTEAFF. The CDR3 DNA reads as TGTGCCAGTAGTATTGGGACTGACACTGAAGCTTTCTTT. This sequence joins TRBV19 and TRBJ1-1, with a tentative D call TRBD1 (5 bases). The V end lost 3 bases, the J end lost 3 bases, and 8 bases lay between the germline ends. Germline V lookup: CDR1 LNHDA, CDR2 SQIVND (reference sequence). This CDR3 is 13 amino acids long.